The rows below give T cell receptor beta chains drawn from one sample of a study of control samples from healthy donors and cancer patients. The assay was immunoSEQ multiplex PCR, and TCRdb's table has in-frame clones only and misses some. Of around 150,000 clones listed, approximately 88% are singletons. Sequencing was performed on blood. The source of these receptors is a man between 25 and 39 years old in good health. Both conserved end residues are part of each CDR3. D genes are given only for firm matches. Where a row states a size, it is once, few, many or the class of an expanded clone; other rows omit it.

NA	TRBV7-9	TRBJ2-3	TRBD2	TGTGCCAGCGCCATCAGCGGGAGGATTAGCACAGATACGCAGTATTTT	CASAISGRISTDTQYF
NA	TRBV27	TRBJ2-7	TRBD2	TGTGCCAGCAGTTTATCGTTCAGCGGGAGGCTCTACGAGCAGTACTTC	CASSLSFSGRLYEQYF
NA	TRBV11-3	TRBJ2-5	NA	TGTGCCAGCAGCTTAGTACCGGGAGAGACCCAGTACTTC	CASSLVPGETQYF
NA	TRBV2	TRBJ1-4	NA	TGTGCCAGCAGTGAAGGGACGGCGACAACTAATGAAAAACTGTTTTTT	CASSEGTATTNEKLFF
once	TRBV11-2	TRBJ2-7	NA	TGTGCCAGCAGCTACGGGACTCTCGACCACGAGCAGTACTTC	CASSYGTLDHEQYF
few	TRBV5-5	TRBJ1-4	NA	TGTGCCAGCAGCTTGTATCAGGACCAAGAACTGTTTTTT	CASSLYQDQELFF
NA	TRBV24-1	TRBJ2-4	NA	TGTGCCACCAGTGATGGAACAGGGTTAGCCAAAAACATTCAGTACTTC	CATSDGTGLAKNIQYF
NA	TRBV7-9	TRBJ2-7	TRBD1	TGTGCCAGCACCCCCTGGGTGGGACAGGGAACCTACGAGCAGTACTTC	CASTPWVGQGTYEQYF
NA	TRBV5-1	TRBJ1-5	NA	TGCGCCAGCAGCTTGTACGGACCCAATCAGCCCCAGCATTTT	CASSLYGPNQPQHF
NA	TRBV5-4	TRBJ2-2	TRBD2	TGTGCCAGCAGCCCCCATGCGGGGGCGAACACCGGGGAGCTGTTTTTT	CASSPHAGANTGELFF
NA	TRBV18	TRBJ2-7	TRBD2	TGTGCCAGCTCACCAGGGCTAGCGGAATCCTACGAGCAGTACTTC	CASSPGLAESYEQYF
NA	TRBV15	TRBJ2-5	TRBD2	TGTGCCACCAGCAGCCTGCTGGGAGGGTTGCAAGAGACCCAGTACTTC	CATSSLLGGLQETQYF
NA	TRBV7-9	TRBJ2-2	TRBD1	TGTGCCAGCAGCTCGACAGGGGTGAACACCGGGGAGCTGTTTTTT	CASSSTGVNTGELFF
NA	TRBV6-2/TRBV6-3	TRBJ1-5	NA	TGTGCCAGCAGTTTAATGTCCCCCCAGCCCCAGCATTTT	CASSLMSPQPQHF
NA	TRBV3-1/TRBV3-2	TRBJ2-1	NA	TGTGCCAGCAGCAGAACGAACAATGAGCAGTTCTTC	CASSRTNNEQFF
NA	TRBV9	TRBJ2-1	NA	TGTGCCAGCAGCGTAGACCCCCGGAGCTACAATGAGCAGTTCTTC	CASSVDPRSYNEQFF
NA	TRBV19	TRBJ2-7	TRBD1	TGTGCCAGTATAGGGACAGCTTACGAGCAGTACTTC	CASIGTAYEQYF
NA	TRBV5-6	TRBJ1-1	NA	TGTGCCAGCAGTGAGGGGTTCACTGAAGCTTTCTTT	CASSEGFTEAFF
NA	TRBV5-3	TRBJ1-5	NA	TGTGCCAGAAGTTGGGACCTTCATGATAGCAATCAGCCCCAGCATTTT	CARSWDLHDSNQPQHF
NA	TRBV7-2	TRBJ2-1	NA	TGTGCCAGCAGCTCCGACAGGGTAGCGGGTCATGAGCAGTTCTTC	CASSSDRVAGHEQFF
NA	TRBV7-9	TRBJ1-5	TRBD1	TGTGCCAGCAGTTCGGTTCGGGACAGGGACATATTTAGTCAGCCCCAGCATTTT	CASSSVRDRDIFSQPQHF
NA	TRBV18	TRBJ1-2	NA	TGTGCCAGCTCACTTGAACAGCTTGGGGGAGGCTACACCTTC	CASSLEQLGGGYTF
NA	TRBV6-5	TRBJ1-3	NA	TGTGCCAGCAGTCCTCAGGGTTCCTCTGGAAACACCATATATTTT	CASSPQGSSGNTIYF
NA	TRBV9	TRBJ2-1	TRBD2	TGTGCCAGCAGCGTAGGGGGGAGGGGACTCCGCCTGGATGAGCAGTTCTTC	CASSVGGRGLRLDEQFF
NA	TRBV4-1	TRBJ2-2	NA	TGCGCCAGCAGCCAAGAGAGGGGGAGGCCCACCGGGGAGCTGTTTTTT	CASSQERGRPTGELFF
few	TRBV18	TRBJ1-1	TRBD1	TGTGCCAGCTCGGCCCGACAGGGTCTCACTGAAGCTTTCTTT	CASSARQGLTEAFF
NA	TRBV7-9	TRBJ2-3	NA	TGTGCCAGCAGCTTTGCTAGCCGAGATACGCAGTATTTT	CASSFASRDTQYF
NA	TRBV10-3	TRBJ2-6	NA	TGTGCCATCAAGGTAGAGCCTGGGGCCAACGTCCTGACTTTC	CAIKVEPGANVLTF
once	TRBV19	TRBJ2-3	NA	TGTGCCAGTAGTAGGACGGTCAGCACAGATACGCAGTATTTT	CASSRTVSTDTQYF
NA	TRBV12-3/TRBV12-4	TRBJ1-2	TRBD1	TGTGCCAGCAGTTTTGACAGGGCCTCTGGCTACACCTTC	CASSFDRASGYTF
NA	TRBV27	TRBJ2-3	TRBD1	TGTGCCAGCAGTTTATCCAGGGGGCAATTAGATACGCAGTATTTT	CASSLSRGQLDTQYF
NA	TRBV10-3	TRBJ1-6	NA	TGTGCCATCAGTGTAGGTTCCGGCGATCCCCTCCACTTT	CAISVGSGDPLHF
NA	TRBV6-4	TRBJ2-5	TRBD2	TGTGCCAGCAGTGATCCCCTCCGGGAGGGCCGGCAAGAGACCCAGTACTTC	CASSDPLREGRQETQYF
NA	TRBV27	TRBJ2-7	NA	TGTGCCAGCAGTTTATCGCAGGGCACCTACGAGCAGTACTTC	CASSLSQGTYEQYF
NA	TRBV27	TRBJ1-4	NA	TGTGCCAGCACCACCCAGGCAATATCATTTGGAAAACTGTTTTTT	CASTTQAISFGKLFF
NA	TRBV5-5	TRBJ2-7	NA	TGTGCCAGCAGCCCTGACCCAGGGGGGGTCTCCTACGAGCAGTACTTC	CASSPDPGGVSYEQYF
NA	TRBV19	TRBJ1-2	NA	TGTGCCAGTAGTATGGGAATGAGGGGCTACACCTTC	CASSMGMRGYTF
few	TRBV19	TRBJ2-1	NA	TGTGCCAGTAGTTTTTTCAGTACTAATGAGCAGTTCTTC	CASSFFSTNEQFF
NA	TRBV7-9	TRBJ2-7	NA	TGTGCCAGCAGCCTAACTAGCTACGAGCAGTACTTC	CASSLTSYEQYF
NA	TRBV3-1/TRBV3-2	TRBJ1-6	NA	TGTGCCAGCAGCCAAGGCCGGGTAGTCTCACCCCTCCACTTT	CASSQGRVVSPLHF
few	TRBV3-1/TRBV3-2	TRBJ2-2	NA	TGTGCCAGCAGCCAGAGCAGGATCACCGGGGAGCTGTTTTTT	CASSQSRITGELFF
NA	TRBV29-1	TRBJ1-5	NA	TGCAGCGCCCGCGTGGGTGGGATGAATCAGCCCCAGCATTTT	CSARVGGMNQPQHF
NA	TRBV5-5	TRBJ1-1	NA	TGTGCCAGCAGCTTGGGCCCCCGACAGAACTTTGAAGCTTTCTTT	CASSLGPRQNFEAFF
NA	TRBV6-2/TRBV6-3	TRBJ2-1	NA	TGTGCCAGCAGTTACTACGGGGGCACCCTTAATGAGCAGTTCTTC	CASSYYGGTLNEQFF
NA	TRBV6-5	TRBJ1-2	TRBD1	TGTGCCAGCAGTTACCAGGGACAGCACTATGGCTACACCTTC	CASSYQGQHYGYTF
NA	TRBV19	TRBJ1-1	TRBD1	TGTGCCAGTAGTACCCGGGACAGGGGGTATACTGAAGCTTTCTTT	CASSTRDRGYTEAFF
once	TRBV9	TRBJ2-3	NA	TGTGCCAGCAGCGTAGGCGGGACAGATACGCAGTATTTT	CASSVGGTDTQYF
NA	TRBV2	TRBJ2-5	TRBD2	TGTGCCAGCAGTAAGGGACTAACGCAAGAGACCCAGTACTTC	CASSKGLTQETQYF
NA	TRBV5-5	TRBJ1-5	NA	TGTGCCAGCAGCTGGGACACCACTAGCAATCAGCCCCAGCATTTT	CASSWDTTSNQPQHF
NA	TRBV4-3	TRBJ1-2	NA	TGCGCCAGCAGCCACCGACCAGGGGTAGATGGCTACACCTTC	CASSHRPGVDGYTF
NA	TRBV3-1/TRBV3-2	TRBJ2-7	TRBD1	TGTGCCAGCAGCCGTCCCGGGACAGGGGTTTACGAGCAGTACTTC	CASSRPGTGVYEQYF
NA	TRBV7-2	TRBJ2-5	TRBD2	TGTGCCAGCAGCTTATCGGCGGGGGGGCGGGAGACCCAGTACTTC	CASSLSAGGRETQYF
NA	TRBV19	TRBJ2-3	TRBD2	TGTGCCAGTAGGAGGACTAGCGGGAGTTTTACAGATACGCAGTATTTT	CASRRTSGSFTDTQYF
once	TRBV5-5	TRBJ2-7	TRBD2	TGTGCCAGCAGCTTGACCGGGGGGACCTACGAGCAGTACTTC	CASSLTGGTYEQYF
NA	TRBV2	TRBJ2-5	TRBD2	TGTGCCAGCAAGCTAGCGGCTATGTCGGCCCAGTACTTC	CASKLAAMSAQYF
NA	TRBV7-3	TRBJ2-5	TRBD2	TGTGCCAGCAGCCGAAGTGGCGGGAGGGCCGTGGGGGAGACCCAGTACTTC	CASSRSGGRAVGETQYF
NA	TRBV2	TRBJ1-2	TRBD1	TGTGCCAGCAGTGAAGTGGACAGGGGTGGCTACACCTTC	CASSEVDRGGYTF
NA	TRBV6-5	TRBJ2-7	TRBD2	TGTGCCAGCATTAAGACTAGCGGGGGGGCCTACGAGCAGTACTTC	CASIKTSGGAYEQYF
once	TRBV6-5	TRBJ1-6	NA	TGTGCCAGCAGGAGCCCTGGACGGGCTCACTCACCCCTCCACTTT	CASRSPGRAHSPLHF
NA	TRBV5-8	TRBJ2-7	TRBD1	TGTGCCAGCAGCTCCCCCGGGACAGATTACGAGCAGTACTTC	CASSSPGTDYEQYF